This TCR beta chain is from a study of CD8 T cells in ankylosing spondylitis. Study-wide results and caveats: The authors found the disease-linked clones to be CD8+ and relatively rare in peripheral blood. There were earlier reports of some motif variants in reactive arthritis synovial fluid and blood. About 8 highly homologous variants made up a TCR beta motif that seemed to typify ankylosing spondylitis blood.

Researchers built TCR beta libraries using quantitative 5'-RACE with molecular barcodes. TCRdb itself ran the 5' RACE reads through MiXCR, one entry per CDR3 protein. The top ten clones hold around 11% of a sample with about 150,000 distinct CDR3 sequences, roughly 6.6% of them seen once. In its sample, this clonotype was seen a few times. The antigen is not known. The CDR3 is made up of 15 amino acids. The V gene lost 4 bases and the J gene lost 3 bases, with 16 bases spanning the gap. Per germline, CDR1 SGHRS and CDR2 YFSETQ. This sequence was found in a female donor with ankylosing spondylitis or in good health (not recorded which). This chain links TRBV5-1 with TRBJ2-5; the D gene is possibly TRBD2 (6 bases). Source material: blood, either unsorted or a sorted T cell fraction (not recorded which). In DNA form, the CDR3 reads TGCGCCAGCAGCCCGGCGGCGGGGATGAAAGAGACCCAGTACTTC. Amino acids: CASSPAAGMKETQYF.